This TCR beta chain stems from a study of PD-L1 blockade in urothelial cancer. Whole-study context: It was around 2014 that patients started atezolizumab at 1,200 mg intravenously every 3 weeks. Patients had undergone 0 to 3 prior chemotherapy regimens. Median T cell yield from blood was fewer than 150,000.

Sequencing was performed with immunoSEQ multiplex PCR; in TCRdb, only in-frame clones are kept and a portion is missing. This table has some 120,000 clones, 80% to 95% appearing once. The J segment lost 5 bases and the V segment lost 8 bases, leaving 13 bases of the junction unmatched. Germline V gives CDR1 SNHLY, CDR2 FYNNEI. The CDR3 covers 17 residues. This sample's time point: peripheral blood 6 weeks after treatment start. The sequence derives from a man aged 55 to 69 with urothelial cancer. The rearrangement uses TRBV2 and TRBJ2-1, with 12 bases lining up with TRBD2. The sample was PBMCs, taken around atezolizumab (anti-PD-L1) treatment. This CDR3 is CASGSHASSGGDNEQFF. The CDR3 coding sequence is TGTGCCAGCGGATCCCACGCGTCTAGCGGGGGGGACAATGAGCAGTTCTTC.